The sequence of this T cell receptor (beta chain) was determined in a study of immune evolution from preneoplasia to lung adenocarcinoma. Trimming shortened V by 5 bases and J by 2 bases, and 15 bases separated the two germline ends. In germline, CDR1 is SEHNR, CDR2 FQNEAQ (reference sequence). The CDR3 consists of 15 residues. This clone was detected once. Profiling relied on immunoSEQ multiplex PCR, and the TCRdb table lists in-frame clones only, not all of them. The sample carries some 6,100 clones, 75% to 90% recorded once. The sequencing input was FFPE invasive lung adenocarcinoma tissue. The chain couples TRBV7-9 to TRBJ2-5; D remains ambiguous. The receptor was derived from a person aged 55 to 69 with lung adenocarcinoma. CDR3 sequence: CASSPSRVGQETQYF. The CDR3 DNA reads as TGTGCCAGCAGCCCCTCTAGGGTAGGGCAAGAGACCCAGTACTTC.